The present T cell receptor beta chain was sequenced within a study of cytomegalovirus exposure and HLA in healthy donors. Study-wide findings and caveats: Sequence variants that were highly shared formed a cluster that was likely a sequencing artifact.

Regarding this clone: No antigen is known for it.

V shed 0 bases, J shed 6 bases, and the junction held 5 bases outside the gene matches. The CDR3 covers 15 residues. Germline CDR1 and CDR2: SGHDT and YYEEEE. Primers: 60 Vbeta forward and 13 Jbeta reverse. The table came from immunoSEQ multiplex PCR; TCRdb's copy has only in-frame clones and leaves some out. The sample's table shows tens of thousands of clones. The sequenced sample consisted of PBMCs. The chain recombines TRBV5-6 with TRBJ1-5, with 8 bases identical to TRBD1. The clonotype was recovered from a woman aged 40 to 50 in good health and CMV-seronegative. CDR3 nucleotides: TGTGCCAGCAGCTTGGCAGGGGGCTCGGGTCAGCCCCAGCATTTT. Translating gives CASSLAGGSGQPQHF.